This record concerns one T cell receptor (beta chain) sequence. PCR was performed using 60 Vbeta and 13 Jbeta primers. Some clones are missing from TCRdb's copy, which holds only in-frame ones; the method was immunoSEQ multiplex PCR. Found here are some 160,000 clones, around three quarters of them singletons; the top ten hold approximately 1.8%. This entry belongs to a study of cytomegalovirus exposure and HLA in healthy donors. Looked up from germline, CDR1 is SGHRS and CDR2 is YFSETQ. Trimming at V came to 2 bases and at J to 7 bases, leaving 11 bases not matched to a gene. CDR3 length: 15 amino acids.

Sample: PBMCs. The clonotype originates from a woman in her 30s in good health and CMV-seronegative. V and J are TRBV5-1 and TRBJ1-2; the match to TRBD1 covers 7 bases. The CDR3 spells CASSLHRDSKCGYTF. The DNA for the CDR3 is TGCGCCAGCAGCTTACACCGGGACAGCAAATGTGGCTACACCTTC.